Following are 23 T cell receptor beta chains from one sample sequenced in a study of human T cells and chemical hapten exposure. In TCRdb, the RACE reads were re-called with MiXCR into one record per CDR3 protein. This sample has roughly 120,000 distinct CDR3 sequences, with about 13% found just once. Time point in this sample: pre-sensitization, week 0. The treatment here: therapeutic diphenylcyclopropenone sensitization with weekly scalp DPC. Sequencing used whole blood, obtained in connection with sensitization to the hapten diphenylcyclopropenone (DPC). Source of these receptors: a young woman with alopecia areata. Some clones in this sample may be carry-over from other donors' samples.

The chain links TRBV20-1 to TRBJ1-3, with a weak D call TRBD1 (6 bases). CDR1 DFQATT and CDR2 SNEGSKA come from the germline V gene (reference sequence). The CDR3 consists of 15 residues. V lost 6 bases and J lost 0, with 15 bases in between. The chain's CDR3 is CSASPFRGSGNTIYF. The CDR3 coding sequence is TGCAGTGCATCACCTTTCAGGGGCTCTGGAAACACCATATATTTT.

The genes are TRBV20-1 and TRBJ1-5; D unresolved. The CDR3 length is 15 residues. CDR1 is DFQATT, CDR2 SNEGSKA, per germline (reference sequence). V lost 0 bases, J lost 0 bases, and 9 bases lay in between. Written as DNA, the CDR3 is TGCAGTGCTAGAGATGGACCATATAGCAATCAGCCCCAGCATTTT. Its protein product is CSARDGPYSNQPQHF.

This clonotype was picked up a small number of times. This chain joins TRBV24-1 and TRBJ2-1; TRBD1 or TRBD2 may be the D gene (5 bases each). This CDR3 is 17 amino acids long. Germline V gene sequence: CDR1 KGHDR, CDR2 SFDVKD. V shed 5 bases and J shed 2 bases, with 18 bases lying between them. The CDR3 protein is CATSGGGGRPPYNEQFF. CDR3 nucleotide sequence: TGTGCCACCAGTGGGGGTGGGGGACGCCCGCCCTACAATGAGCAGTTCTTC.

This clonotype was seen at least ten times. CDR3: CASTTGGTYNEQFF. CDR3 DNA: TGTGCCAGCACGACAGGGGGGACCTACAATGAGCAGTTCTTC. This chain joins TRBV3-1 and TRBJ2-1; 9 bases map to TRBD1. CDR3 length equals 14 residues. The trim removed 7 bases at V and 2 bases at J, leaving 3 bases unmatched. Germline V gene data show CDR1 as LGHDT and CDR2 as YNNKEL (reference sequence).

There are many counts of this clonotype. The gene calls are TRBV5-4 and TRBJ1-1; 10 positions match TRBD1. Trimming removed 3 bases from V and 7 bases from J; junction bases left unmatched: 12. CDR1 and CDR2 (germline): SGHNT, YYREEE (reference sequence). The CDR3 spans 16 residues. The CDR3 is CASSSRDRGLRSEAFF. CDR3 bases: TGTGCCAGCAGCTCCCGGGACAGGGGCCTTAGGAGTGAAGCTTTCTTT.

This clonotype was seen ten or more times. The chain links TRBV18 to TRBJ1-6; D unresolved. Germline V gene data show CDR1 as KGHSH and CDR2 as LQKENI. Trimming cost V 4 bases and J 7 bases, with 8 bases left between them. The CDR3 has 13 amino acids. This CDR3 is CASSRDGNSPLHF. Here the CDR3 DNA reads TGTGCCAGCTCACGAGACGGCAATTCACCCCTCCACTTT.

The V and J genes are TRBV7-9 and TRBJ2-1, with no clear D. Trimming removed 5 bases from V and 1 base from J, with 9 bases in between. CDR1 and CDR2 (germline): SEHNR, FQNEAQ (reference sequence). The CDR3 sequence is 14 residues long. CDR3 residues: CASSRGPSYNEQFF. CDR3 coding DNA: TGTGCCAGCAGCCGCGGACCTTCCTACAATGAGCAGTTCTTC.

This clonotype was seen repeatedly, ten times or more. The chain couples TRBV27 to TRBJ2-5; D possibly corresponds to TRBD1 (6 bases). The CDR3 length is 14 residues. Trimming took off 5 bases at V and 4 bases at J, with 14 bases between the two ends. The germline V gene encodes CDR1 MNHEY and CDR2 SMNVEV (reference sequence). In DNA form, the CDR3 reads TGTGCCAGCAGTCGTCCAGGGGTTCTAGAGACCCAGTACTTC. It codes for CASSRPGVLETQYF.

The chain recombines TRBV5-6 with TRBJ1-1, with unresolved D. Germline values: CDR1 SGHDT, CDR2 YYEEEE. The V end lost 0 bases, the J end lost 1 base, and 10 bases lay between the germline ends. The CDR3 runs to 15 residues. The CDR3 DNA sequence: TGTGCCAGCAGCTTGGACGGCATTCGGAACACTGAAGCTTTCTTT. Residues: CASSLDGIRNTEAFF.

The chain carries TRBV4-3 and TRBJ2-7, with a weak D call TRBD1 (5 bases). Trimming took off 1 base at V and 4 bases at J, with 8 bases between the two ends. Germline-derived CDR1 and CDR2 are LGHNA and YSLEER. The CDR3 extends over 13 amino acids. The CDR3: CASSQGQQYEQYF. In nucleotides, the CDR3 is TGCGCCAGCAGCCAAGGACAGCAGTACGAGCAGTACTTC.

This clonotype turned up a few times. The V and J genes are TRBV3-2 and TRBJ1-1; the table's D call TRBD1 went unverified against the DNA. TRBV3-2 is tagged as a pseudogene. The length of the CDR3 is 16 residues. The CDR3 loop is CASSLPRGGENTEAFF. CDR3 sequence (DNA): TGTGCCAGCAGCCTCCCCCGGGGGGGGGAGAACACTGAAGCTTTCTTT.

This clonotype was observed a few times. The chain joins TRBV6-5 to TRBJ1-1; D uncertain. Germline V gene lookup returns CDR1 MNHEY and CDR2 SVGAGI. The CDR3 spans 11 residues. Trimming cost V 6 bases and J 3 bases, with 5 bases left between them. DNA for the CDR3: TGTGCCAGCAGGGGAGACACTGAAGCTTTCTTT. This sequence encodes CASRGDTEAFF.

A few counts support this clonotype. Here the CDR3 reads CASSLSEGQVGQETQYF. The CDR3 nucleotides are TGTGCCAGCAGTTTATCGGAGGGACAGGTGGGCCAAGAGACCCAGTACTTC. The chain recombines TRBV27 with TRBJ2-5, with 8 bases matching TRBD1. This CDR3 region has 17 residues. Germline V gives CDR1 MNHEY, CDR2 SMNVEV (reference sequence). The V and J ends lost 0 bases and 1 base, in that order; junction bases with no gene match: 7.

In this sample, this clonotype turned up a few times. The chain employs TRBV19 and TRBJ2-7; D is uncertain. The CDR3 has 16 residues. V was cut by 6 bases and J by 2 bases, with 20 bases left in between. Germline CDR1 reads LNHDA; CDR2 reads SQIVND (reference sequence). The CDR3 DNA follows: TGTGCCAGTAGACCCTTTCACAGCGATCGAGCCTACGAGCAGTACTTC. It translates to CASRPFHSDRAYEQYF.

This clonotype was observed many times. The chain has TRBV7-6 and TRBJ1-5; D is unclear. The V gene lost 5 bases and the J gene lost 6 bases, with 11 bases spanning the gap. The CDR3 contains 13 residues. Germline CDR1 is SGHVS and CDR2 is FNYEAQ. CDR3 nucleotide sequence: TGTGCCAGCAGCCACACGGAGGTTCAGCCCCAGCATTTT. This codes for CASSHTEVQPQHF.

The gene calls are TRBV5-4 and TRBJ2-1; 12 bases align to TRBD2. In germline, CDR1 is SGHNT, CDR2 YYREEE (reference sequence). J was trimmed by 3 bases and V by 2 bases; bases with no gene match: 9. CDR3 size: 18 residues. In DNA, the CDR3 is TGTGCCAGCAGCTTAACTAGCGGGGGGCCGGGATTCTACAATGAGCAGTTCTTC. It codes for CASSLTSGGPGFYNEQFF.

There are a few counts of this clonotype. The chain joins TRBV28 to TRBJ1-4, with 9 bases lining up with TRBD1. The junction had 5 bases not matched to a gene; V was cut back by 2 bases and J by 7 bases. CDR3 size: 15 residues. Germline lookup yields CDR1 MDHEN and CDR2 SYDVKM. Written as DNA, the CDR3 is TGTGCCAGCAGTTTAGGCACAGGGGGCACTGAAAAACTGTTTTTT. Its translation is CASSLGTGGTEKLFF.

The chain has TRBV12-3 or TRBV12-4 and TRBJ2-4; D is uncertain. The CDR3 covers 15 residues. The V and J ends lost 6 bases and 0 bases respectively, with 12 bases between them. The CDR3 DNA follows: TGTGCCAGCAGCCTTTCAGGTCTAGCCAAAAACATTCAGTACTTC. Its translation is CASSLSGLAKNIQYF.

This clonotype was observed at least ten times. The CDR3 loop reads CASSLGTRDTQYF. The CDR3 nucleotides are TGTGCCAGCAGCTTGGGGACCCGAGATACGCAGTATTTT. This rearrangement joins TRBV5-4 to TRBJ2-3; D uncertain. This CDR3 contains 13 residues. The V and J ends lost 0 bases and 5 bases respectively, with 7 bases between them. Looked up from germline, CDR1 is SGHNT and CDR2 is YYREEE (reference sequence).

This clonotype came up a few times. The chain has TRBV5-6 and TRBJ2-3; D is uncertain. Germline CDR1 SGHDT, CDR2 YYEEEE. CDR3 length: 13 residues. V shed 3 bases and J shed 4 bases, with 9 bases lying between them. The CDR3 coding sequence is TGTGCCAGCAGCTCCGCGGCGGCAGATACGCAGTATTTT. Amino acids: CASSSAAADTQYF. The full variable domain, with the rest looked up from reference TRBV5-6 and TRBJ2-3, is DAGVTQSPTHLIKTRGQQVTLRCSPKSGHDTVSWYQQALGQGPQFIFQYYEEEERQRGNFPDRFSGHQFPNYSSELNVNALLLGDSALYLCASSSAAADTQYFGPGTRLTVL.

This clonotype was seen at least ten times. This sequence joins TRBV11-3 and TRBJ1-1; D is ambiguous. The V end lost 3 bases, the J end lost 3 bases, and 14 bases lay between the germline ends. The length of the CDR3 is 15 residues. Germline values: CDR1 SGHNT, CDR2 YENEEA. The CDR3 DNA is TGTGCCAGCAGCTTCGAGGGAGGAAGCGACACTGAAGCTTTCTTT. This translates into CASSFEGGSDTEAFF.

This clonotype showed up just a few times. V gene TRBV6-5 combines with J gene TRBJ1-6, with D possibly being TRBD1 (6 bases). CDR3 length: 17 amino acids. Trimming cost V 2 bases and J 4 bases, with 15 bases left between them. Per germline, CDR1 MNHEY and CDR2 SVGAGI. The CDR3 sequence is CASSYGGRAPYNSPLHF. The CDR3, as DNA: TGTGCCAGCAGTTACGGGGGGCGAGCTCCTTATAATTCACCCCTCCACTTT.

V usage is TRBV19 and J usage is TRBJ1-2, with TRBD1 matching 8 bases. Per germline, CDR1 LNHDA and CDR2 SQIVND (reference sequence). V lost 6 bases and J lost 7; bases outside the gene matches: 10. The CDR3 sequence is 14 residues long. The CDR3 spells CASSHDRGFSGYTF. CDR3 nucleotide sequence: TGTGCCAGTAGCCACGACAGGGGTTTTAGTGGCTACACCTTC.